This is a list of T cell receptor beta chains from one sample in a study of blood T cells in healthy people across ages. TCRdb reprocessed the 5' RACE reads via MiXCR and lists one record per CDR3 protein. The sample records approximately 1.5 million distinct CDR3 sequences, roughly 32% being singletons. Specimen: blood. The receptors come from a woman aged 30 to 39 in good health. Each CDR3 is given with its conserved first and last residue. A D gene is named only where the DNA matches it firmly. Some rows mark clone size as missing; the rest say once, few, many or name a class of expanded clone.

d_gene: .
j_gene: TRBJ2-1
v_gene: TRBV3-1
abundance: .
CDR3nt: TGTGCCAGCGGCCAAGACCCCCAGGGGTACAATGAGCAGTTCTTC
CDR3aa: CASGQDPQGYNEQFF

d_gene: TRBD1
j_gene: TRBJ2-7
v_gene: TRBV20-1
abundance: .
CDR3nt: TGCAGTACTAGAGATCAATTCGTTACAGGGGCCTACGAGCAGTACTTC
CDR3aa: CSTRDQFVTGAYEQYF

d_gene: TRBD1
j_gene: TRBJ1-1
v_gene: TRBV29-1
abundance: .
CDR3nt: TGCAGCGTAGGAAGTCCAACAGGGGGGTTGGTGAACACTGAAGCTTTCTTT
CDR3aa: CSVGSPTGGLVNTEAFF

d_gene: .
j_gene: TRBJ2-1
v_gene: TRBV20-1
abundance: few
CDR3nt: TGCAGTGCCCCTCACTTCCGGGACTGGTCCAATGAGCAGTTCTTC
CDR3aa: CSAPHFRDWSNEQFF

d_gene: .
j_gene: TRBJ2-3
v_gene: TRBV10-3
abundance: few
CDR3nt: TGTGCCATCAGTGAGTCTTTTGGTTACGGACTGATACATACGCAGTATTTT
CDR3aa: CAISESFGYGLIHTQYF

d_gene: TRBD2
j_gene: TRBJ2-1
v_gene: TRBV6-5
abundance: .
CDR3nt: TGTGCCAGCAGTTCTAGCGGGAGGCCCTCCTACAATGAGCAGTTCTTC
CDR3aa: CASSSSGRPSYNEQFF

d_gene: TRBD1
j_gene: TRBJ2-1
v_gene: TRBV20-1
abundance: .
CDR3nt: TGCAGTGCTAGAGATGGACAGGGTATTAATGAGCAGTTCTTC
CDR3aa: CSARDGQGINEQFF

d_gene: .
j_gene: TRBJ1-2
v_gene: TRBV5-1
abundance: few
CDR3nt: TGCGCCAGCGGCTTGGTAGGAGGGCAGAACTATGGCTACACCTTC
CDR3aa: CASGLVGGQNYGYTF

d_gene: TRBD2
j_gene: TRBJ2-7
v_gene: TRBV4-1
abundance: .
CDR3nt: TGCGCCAGCAGCCAAGACGATTGGCGGGGGGAATCCTACGAGCAGTACTTC
CDR3aa: CASSQDDWRGESYEQYF

d_gene: .
j_gene: TRBJ1-1
v_gene: TRBV2
abundance: once
CDR3nt: TGTGCCAGCAGTGATGGCCGGGTACGAACTGAAGCTTTCTTT
CDR3aa: CASSDGRVRTEAFF

d_gene: TRBD1
j_gene: TRBJ1-2
v_gene: TRBV28
abundance: .
CDR3nt: TGTGCCAGCACCCCTCTAACCGGGACAGTCCTCAGCTACACCTTC
CDR3aa: CASTPLTGTVLSYTF

d_gene: .
j_gene: TRBJ2-5
v_gene: TRBV5-5
abundance: .
CDR3nt: TGTGCCAGCAGCTTGAACTCCAGGGAGACCCAGTACTTC
CDR3aa: CASSLNSRETQYF

d_gene: .
j_gene: TRBJ2-1
v_gene: TRBV2
abundance: .
CDR3nt: TGTGCCAGCATAAACTACGATGAGCAGTTCTTC
CDR3aa: CASINYDEQFF

d_gene: .
j_gene: TRBJ2-7
v_gene: TRBV5-1
abundance: few
CDR3nt: TGCGCCAGCAGCCCGGTCACTACCCCCTACGAGCAGTACTTC
CDR3aa: CASSPVTTPYEQYF

d_gene: TRBD1
j_gene: TRBJ1-5
v_gene: TRBV6-1
abundance: .
CDR3nt: TGTGCCAGCAGTGCAGTGGGACAGGGGGTTGGTCAGCCCCAGCATTTT
CDR3aa: CASSAVGQGVGQPQHF

d_gene: .
j_gene: TRBJ2-3
v_gene: TRBV21-1
abundance: .
CDR3nt: TGTGCCAGCAGCAATACGGGAGATTGCACAGATACGCAGTATTTT
CDR3aa: CASSNTGDCTDTQYF

d_gene: .
j_gene: TRBJ2-7
v_gene: TRBV12-3/TRBV12-4
abundance: few
CDR3nt: TGTGCCAGCAGTTACTTGACAGTTGAGCGCGAGCAGTACTTC
CDR3aa: CASSYLTVEREQYF

d_gene: .
j_gene: TRBJ1-6
v_gene: TRBV5-5
abundance: .
CDR3nt: TGTGCCAGCAGCTTGGGGGACCCCTATAATTCACCCCTCCACTTT
CDR3aa: CASSLGDPYNSPLHF

d_gene: TRBD1
j_gene: TRBJ2-5
v_gene: TRBV10-3
abundance: few
CDR3nt: TGTGCCATCAAGGGCCCCGGACAGGGGGGAGAGACCCAGTACTTC
CDR3aa: CAIKGPGQGGETQYF

d_gene: .
j_gene: TRBJ2-1
v_gene: TRBV20-1
abundance: .
CDR3nt: TGCAGTGCCGACCCGGGGGAGCGGCAGCAGTTCTTC
CDR3aa: CSADPGERQQFF

d_gene: .
j_gene: TRBJ2-1
v_gene: TRBV12-3/TRBV12-4
abundance: .
CDR3nt: TGTGCTGGGGCTAGCTCCTACAATGAGCAGTTCTTC
CDR3aa: CAGASSYNEQFF

d_gene: TRBD2
j_gene: TRBJ2-7
v_gene: TRBV6-5
abundance: few
CDR3nt: TGTGCCAGCAGTTACACAGGCGGGGGAGGCTACGAGCAGTACTTC
CDR3aa: CASSYTGGGGYEQYF

d_gene: TRBD1
j_gene: TRBJ2-2
v_gene: TRBV9
abundance: few
CDR3nt: TGTGCCAGCAGCGTAGAGGGACAGGGGGCGCAAAGCGGGGAGCTGTTTTTT
CDR3aa: CASSVEGQGAQSGELFF

d_gene: TRBD2
j_gene: TRBJ2-1
v_gene: TRBV20-1
abundance: .
CDR3nt: TGCAGTGCTAGAGATTGGAGCGGGAGCTACAATGAGCAGTTCTTC
CDR3aa: CSARDWSGSYNEQFF

d_gene: TRBD2
j_gene: TRBJ2-3
v_gene: TRBV3-1
abundance: few
CDR3nt: TGTGCCAGCAGCCAATTTAGCGGGGCCTCAGATACGCAGTATTTT
CDR3aa: CASSQFSGASDTQYF

d_gene: .
j_gene: TRBJ2-3
v_gene: TRBV6-6
abundance: few
CDR3nt: TGTGCCAGCAGTTGGAGGGCCCTAGATACGCAGTATTTT
CDR3aa: CASSWRALDTQYF

d_gene: .
j_gene: TRBJ1-4
v_gene: TRBV20-1
abundance: .
CDR3nt: TGCAGTGCCCTCGGCGCCTCCTATCGGACTAATGAAAAACTGTTTTTT
CDR3aa: CSALGASYRTNEKLFF

d_gene: TRBD1
j_gene: TRBJ1-5
v_gene: TRBV5-5
abundance: few
CDR3nt: TGTGCCAGCAGACTGACAGGGAGCAATCAGCCCCAGCATTTT
CDR3aa: CASRLTGSNQPQHF

d_gene: .
j_gene: TRBJ1-4
v_gene: TRBV20-1
abundance: .
CDR3nt: TGCAGTGCTGCCTCGACGGCTAATGAAAAACTGTTTTTT
CDR3aa: CSAASTANEKLFF

d_gene: .
j_gene: TRBJ1-3
v_gene: TRBV12-3/TRBV12-4
abundance: .
CDR3nt: TGTGCCAGCAGTCGACGGAACTCTGGAAACACCATATATTTT
CDR3aa: CASSRRNSGNTIYF

d_gene: TRBD2
j_gene: TRBJ2-5
v_gene: TRBV6-5
abundance: few
CDR3nt: TGTGCCAGCAGCTCCCAAGCGGGGGGGCCGCCTGAGACCCAGTACTTC
CDR3aa: CASSSQAGGPPETQYF

d_gene: TRBD2
j_gene: TRBJ2-1
v_gene: TRBV6-2/TRBV6-3
abundance: few
CDR3nt: TGTGCCAGCAGTTACCGCCCTGGGGATAGCGGGAGCTCCTACAATGAGCAGTTCTTC
CDR3aa: CASSYRPGDSGSSYNEQFF